A single T cell receptor (beta chain) is shown here with its context. The germline V gene encodes CDR1 SGHVS and CDR2 FNYEAQ. This CDR3 region has 14 residues. The ends were cut back, 5 bases at V and 2 bases at J, with 12 bases in the middle. Per the original methods: Estimated nucleated cell counts came from reference gene primer amplification. Generated by immunoSEQ multiplex PCR, the TCRdb table keeps only in-frame clones and is missing some. The V and J calls and the clone size are those of that table, but D and trimming were determined from the DNA. The data hold 370,000 or so clones, with 70% to 90% observed a single time. The data belong to a study of blood T cell repertoires in COVID-19. Study-level information: Samples came from the United States, Italy and Spain, spanning acute and convalescent COVID-19.

Donors were grouped by their self-reported clinical history. Recovered status applied to Cohort 3 donors who had two consecutive negative PCRs. It also applied to those with clearance or with symptom resolution. This chain joins TRBV7-6 and TRBJ1-1; D is uncertain. Specimen: PBMCs or T cells enriched from blood (not recorded which). The sequence came from a man aged 25 to 45 who had recovered from COVID-19. CDR3 in DNA: TGTGCCAGCAGCGCGAGGATCGATAACACTGAAGCTTTCTTT. This encodes CASSARIDNTEAFF.